The 24 T cell receptor beta chains reported below all come from one sample, sequenced in a study of PD-1 blockade in classical Hodgkin lymphoma. This sample's time point: cycle 4 day 1 (C4D1), after about 6 weeks of nivolumab. Every patient experienced relapse after autologous stem cell transplantation, and brentuximab vedotin exposure varied. Data came from immunoSEQ multiplex PCR; TCRdb stores just in-frame clones and leaves some out. The sample comprises about 24,000 clones, approximately 80% of which are singletons, and 22% rests with the top ten. The input for sequencing was peripheral blood mononuclear cells (PBMCs), taken before the fourth cycle of nivolumab. Source of these receptors: a human donor with classical Hodgkin lymphoma.

J is TRBJ1-2 and V is TRBV5-6; 7 nucleotides align to TRBD1. The CDR3 totals 18 residues. Germline V gene data show CDR1 as SGHDT and CDR2 as YYEEEE. V was pared by 4 bases and J by 0 bases, with 15 bases of the junction left unmatched. The CDR3 sequence is CASSPEGGQRITNYGYTF. The CDR3 region has the DNA TGTGCCAGCAGCCCCGAAGGGGGACAGCGCATTACTAACTATGGCTACACCTTC.

This chain's CDR3 is CASSIGGSSYEQYF. CDR3 nucleotide sequence: TGTGCCAGTAGTATAGGGGGGAGCTCCTACGAGCAGTACTTC. V is TRBV19 and J is TRBJ2-7; D may be TRBD1 or TRBD2 (5 bases each). Per germline, CDR1 LNHDA and CDR2 SQIVND (reference sequence). The V and J ends lost 1 base and 0 bases respectively, with 7 bases between them. The CDR3 has 14 amino acids.

The V and J genes are TRBV2 and TRBJ2-4, with a tentative D call TRBD1 (5 bases). The CDR3 consists of 15 residues. Germline CDR1 SNHLY, CDR2 FYNNEI. The V gene lost 5 bases and the J gene lost 0 bases, with 11 bases spanning the gap. The CDR3 region is CASSTGALAKNIQYF. As DNA, the CDR3 is TGTGCCAGCAGTACAGGAGCCCTAGCCAAAAACATTCAGTACTTC.

This clone has only one observation. This rearrangement joins TRBV19 to TRBJ2-1; D might be TRBD2 (6 bases). Trimming cost V 5 bases and J 2 bases, with 10 bases left between them. Germline CDR1 LNHDA, CDR2 SQIVND (reference sequence). The CDR3 runs to 14 residues. The CDR3 nucleotides are TGTGCCAGTAGTTCGGGAGTGGCCTACAATGAGCAGTTCTTC. Translating gives CASSSGVAYNEQFF.

This chain links TRBV5-1 with TRBJ2-1, with D hard to call. CDR1 SGHRS and CDR2 YFSETQ come from the germline V gene. Between the trimmed V and J ends, which lost 4 bases and 7 bases, there was a span of 12 bases. The CDR3 spans 13 residues. In DNA form, the CDR3 reads TGCGCCAGCAGCACCACTTCCAAGAATGAGCAGTTCTTC. Translated: CASSTTSKNEQFF. The variable domain in full, completed from reference TRBV5-1 and TRBJ2-1, reads KAGVTQTPRYLIKTRGQQVTLSCSPISGHRSVSWYQQTPGQGLQFLFEYFSETQRNKGNFPGRFSGRQFSNSRSEMNVSTLELGDSALYLCASSTTSKNEQFFGPGTRLTVL.

This clone was counted a few times. The chain carries TRBV27 and TRBJ2-2, with 9 bases that match TRBD2. J was trimmed by 7 bases and V by 1 base; bases with no gene match: 7. Per germline, CDR1 MNHEY and CDR2 SMNVEV (reference sequence). CDR3 length: 16 residues. The CDR3 DNA is TGTGCCAGCAGTTTATATAGCGGGAGAGGTGGCGGGGAGCTGTTTTTT. Its protein product is CASSLYSGRGGGELFF.

The chain carries TRBV7-2 and TRBJ2-1, with 8 positions matching TRBD1. From germline, CDR1 is SGHTA and CDR2 FQGNSA. The trim removed 4 bases at V and 8 bases at J, leaving 10 bases unmatched. The CDR3 has 15 residues. The chain's CDR3 is CASSSDGTGHDEQFF. As DNA, the CDR3 is TGTGCCAGCAGCTCAGACGGGACAGGACATGATGAGCAGTTCTTC.

This chain joins TRBV25-1 and TRBJ1-2, with 8 bases identical to TRBD1. CDR3 length equals 12 residues. The V and J ends lost 8 bases and 8 bases, in that order; junction bases with no gene match: 7. Germline V gene lookup returns CDR1 MGHDK and CDR2 SYGVNS. DNA for the CDR3: TGTGCCAGCGGGGAGACAGGGGTCGGCTACACCTTC. Residues: CASGETGVGYTF.

The V gene is TRBV19, the J gene TRBJ2-7; D is uncertain. Germline CDR1 is LNHDA and CDR2 is SQIVND (reference sequence). The CDR3 length is 12 residues. V was pared by 4 bases and J by 4 bases, with 8 bases between. For the CDR3, the DNA is TGTGCCAGTAGTAGGTCCACTTACGAGCAGTACTTC. This sequence encodes CASSRSTYEQYF.

This clone turned up a few times. The rearrangement uses TRBV28 and TRBJ1-6; 10 bases line up with TRBD1. The CDR3 is 12 amino acids. V gave up 8 bases and J gave up 10 bases; unmatched junction bases: 2. The germline V gene has CDR1 MDHEN and CDR2 SYDVKM. This CDR3 reads CASGTGVSPLHF. Here the CDR3 DNA reads TGTGCCAGCGGGACAGGGGTATCACCCCTCCACTTT.

CDR3 sequence reads: CASSPPWSQETQYF. Here the CDR3 DNA reads TGTGCCAGCTCACCTCCGTGGTCCCAAGAGACCCAGTACTTC. This chain joins TRBV18 and TRBJ2-5; D is ambiguous. The CDR3 covers 14 residues. CDR1 is KGHSH and CDR2 is LQKENI in the germline V gene. V was shortened by 3 bases and J by 1 base, with 9 bases between the two germline ends.

The chain is built from TRBV5-4 and TRBJ2-1; 8 bases are shared with TRBD1. Losses at the gene ends were 4 bases for V and 2 bases for J; bases not matched to a gene: 5. Germline CDR1 is SGHNT and CDR2 is YYREEE (reference sequence). The CDR3 totals 15 residues. Here the CDR3 reads CASSPGQGTYNEQFF. The DNA of the CDR3 is TGTGCCAGCAGCCCAGGACAGGGCACCTACAATGAGCAGTTCTTC.

CDR3 region: CASSRGQLEAFF. The CDR3 DNA sequence: TGTGCCAGCAGCCGCGGACAGTTGGAAGCTTTCTTT. The J gene is TRBJ1-1, the V gene TRBV28, with a possible D match to TRBD1 (6 bases). CDR3 size: 12 residues. Germline V gene lookup returns CDR1 MDHEN and CDR2 SYDVKM. The V gene lost 6 bases and the J gene lost 8 bases, with 13 bases spanning the gap.

The CDR3 is CASSPRAMRGGANVLTF. The CDR3 DNA is TGTGCCAGCAGCCCCCGGGCCATGAGGGGTGGGGCCAACGTCCTGACTTTC. The chain carries TRBV9 and TRBJ2-6; D is possibly TRBD1 or TRBD2 (5 bases each). V was shortened by 4 bases and J by 3 bases, with 17 bases between the two germline ends. From germline, CDR1 is SGDLS and CDR2 YYNGEE. The CDR3 is made up of 17 amino acids.

CDR3 sequence: CASSVYSSNTGELFF. Written as DNA, the CDR3 is TGTGCCAGCAGCGTATATAGTTCGAACACCGGGGAGCTGTTTTTT. This sequence joins TRBV9 and TRBJ2-2; D is uncertain. The germline gives CDR1 SGDLS, CDR2 YYNGEE. V lost 1 base to trimming and J lost 0 bases, with 7 bases between them. The CDR3 has 15 residues.

The chain carries TRBV5-1 and TRBJ2-7; D could derive from TRBD1 or TRBD2 (5 bases each). The V end was cut by 3 bases, the J end by 4 bases, with 17 bases between. Germline CDR1 is SGHRS and CDR2 is YFSETQ. This CDR3 comprises 15 residues. CDR3 sequence: CASSSGDLGGYEQYF. DNA of the CDR3: TGCGCCAGCAGCTCCGGGGACCTCGGCGGATACGAGCAGTACTTC. Complete variable domain (other parts from reference TRBV5-1 and TRBJ2-7): KAGVTQTPRYLIKTRGQQVTLSCSPISGHRSVSWYQQTPGQGLQFLFEYFSETQRNKGNFPGRFSGRQFSNSRSEMNVSTLELGDSALYLCASSSGDLGGYEQYFGPGTRLTVT.

V usage is TRBV5-4 and J usage is TRBJ1-1; D not certain. This CDR3 has 14 amino acids. From germline, CDR1 is SGHNT and CDR2 YYREEE (reference sequence). The V end lost 0 bases, the J end lost 5 bases, and 11 bases lay between the germline ends. CDR3 sequence reads: CASSLALSETEAFF. For the CDR3, the DNA is TGTGCCAGCAGCTTGGCCCTGAGTGAAACTGAAGCTTTCTTT.

The chain joins TRBV27 to TRBJ2-3; D is unresolved. The CDR3 consists of 13 residues. Germline V CDR1 and CDR2: MNHEY, SMNVEV (reference sequence). The ends were cut back, 4 bases at V and 0 bases at J, with 5 bases in the middle. The DNA of the CDR3 is TGTGCCAGCAGTTCTCACAGCACAGATACGCAGTATTTT. It codes for CASSSHSTDTQYF.

This rearrangement joins TRBV4-2 to TRBJ2-7; 8 nucleotides match TRBD2. Looked up from germline, CDR1 is LGHNA and CDR2 is YNFKEQ. Trimming at V came to 0 bases and at J to 3 bases, leaving 7 bases not matched to a gene. The CDR3 loop spans 16 amino acids. The CDR3 loop is CASSQENGLAGYEQYF. CDR3 coding DNA: TGTGCCAGCAGCCAAGAGAACGGGCTAGCGGGCTACGAGCAGTACTTC.

This clone was counted a few times. This chain uses TRBV11-2 with TRBJ2-3, with 9 bases identical to TRBD2. The V gene's germline CDR1 is SGHAT and CDR2 FQNNGV. V dropped 5 bases and J dropped 5; count of bases not matched to a gene: 14. The CDR3 is 17 residues long. CDR3 nucleotides: TGTGCCAGCAGCCCCCTGGGCGGGGGGGTTCCCGGAGATACGCAGTATTTT. Translated: CASSPLGGGVPGDTQYF.

This clone has more than one count but fewer than ten. The chain combines TRBV11-3 with TRBJ2-1; D call uncertain. Trimming took 0 bases from V and 1 from J, leaving 7 bases between them. Germline V gene lookup returns CDR1 SGHNT and CDR2 YENEEA. The CDR3 spans 15 residues. The CDR3 nucleotides read TGTGCCAGCAGCTTAGAGGGTCCTTCCTACAATGAGCAGTTCTTC. Protein product: CASSLEGPSYNEQFF. Combining the CDR3 with reference TRBV11-3 and TRBJ2-1 gives the whole variable domain EAGVVQSPRYKIIEKKQPVAFWCNPISGHNTLYWYLQNLGQGPELLIRYENEEAVDDSQLPKDRFSAERLKGVDSTLKIQPAELGDSAVYLCASSLEGPSYNEQFFGPGTRLTVL.

This clone appeared once. V is TRBV9 and J is TRBJ2-3; D unresolved. The CDR3 consists of 16 residues. V was cut by 3 bases and J by 1 base, with 15 bases left in between. CDR1 SGDLS and CDR2 YYNGEE come from the germline V gene. The CDR3 sequence is CASSAHPALGTDTQYF. The CDR3 DNA reads as TGTGCCAGCAGCGCCCACCCGGCTCTAGGCACAGATACGCAGTATTTT.

This sequence joins TRBV2 and TRBJ1-2; D gene unclear. V lost 3 bases and J 8 bases, leaving 7 bases between the germline ends. The germline V gene encodes CDR1 SNHLY and CDR2 FYNNEI. This CDR3 has 11 amino acids. CDR3 bases: TGTGCCAGCAGTGATTTAAGCGGCTACACCTTC. Protein product: CASSDLSGYTF.

The chain carries TRBV7-9 and TRBJ2-3; D unclear. The length of the CDR3 is 14 residues. In germline, CDR1 is SEHNR, CDR2 FQNEAQ (reference sequence). The V and J ends lost 2 bases and 2 bases respectively, with 8 bases between them. CDR3 sequence (DNA): TGTGCCAGCAGCTTATCCGGGTCCACAGATACGCAGTATTTT. Its translation is CASSLSGSTDTQYF.